This passage covers 32 T cell receptor beta chains from one sample sequenced in a study of blood T cell repertoires in COVID-19. TCRdb's table, derived via immunoSEQ multiplex PCR, lists solely in-frame clones and lacks some. Among around 200,000 clones listed, around four fifths were seen once. Sample: peripheral blood. The source is a man in his forties or fifties with active or convalescent COVID-19.

This clone was seen more than once but under ten times. The chain joins TRBV6-6 to TRBJ1-5, with a possible D match to TRBD1 (6 bases). The germline gives CDR1 MNHNY, CDR2 SVGAGI (reference sequence). V shed 8 bases and J shed 4 bases, with 9 bases lying between them. This CDR3 comprises 12 residues. The CDR3 DNA is TGTGCCAGCGGACAGACGAATCAGCCCCAGCATTTT. Translated: CASGQTNQPQHF.

This CDR3 reads CASSLPGQGRTEAFF. The CDR3 coding sequence is TGTGCCAGCAGCTTGCCGGGACAGGGTAGGACTGAAGCTTTCTTT. This chain links TRBV7-2 with TRBJ1-1; TRBD1 matches at 9 bases. The junction had 7 bases not matched to a gene; V was cut back by 3 bases and J by 5 bases. Germline assignment: CDR1 SGHTA and CDR2 FQGNSA. This CDR3 has 15 amino acids.

This clone appeared a few times. The chain couples TRBV4-2 to TRBJ1-2, with no clear D. Germline-derived CDR1 and CDR2 are LGHNA and YNFKEQ. The CDR3 consists of 15 residues. V lost 0 bases to trimming and J lost 5 bases, with 13 bases between them. DNA for the CDR3: TGTGCCAGCAGCCAAGACTACAGCGGGCCATATGGCTACACCTTC. Its protein is CASSQDYSGPYGYTF.

The V and J genes are TRBV27 and TRBJ2-7; a possible D gene is TRBD2 (5 bases). CDR3 length: 15 amino acids. Germline V gene data show CDR1 as MNHEY and CDR2 as SMNVEV (reference sequence). The V end was cut by 1 base, the J end by 2 bases, with 12 bases between. CDR3 loop: CASSLFSGNPYEQYF. CDR3 sequence (DNA): TGTGCCAGCAGTTTATTTTCGGGGAACCCCTACGAGCAGTACTTC.

The chain recombines TRBV6-2 or TRBV6-3 with TRBJ2-2, with TRBD2 matching 9 bases. The germline V gene encodes CDR1 MNHEY and CDR2 SVGEGT. V was pared by 2 bases and J by 2 bases, with 6 bases of the junction left unmatched. This CDR3 region has 17 residues. The CDR3 DNA sequence: TGTGCCAGCAGTTACCCAGCTAGCGGGGTTAACACCGGGGAGCTGTTTTTT. The encoded protein is CASSYPASGVNTGELFF.

The rearrangement uses TRBV11-2 and TRBJ2-2, with 10 bases that match TRBD2. The CDR3 loop spans 17 amino acids. Looked up from germline, CDR1 is SGHAT and CDR2 is FQNNGV. V was clipped by 0 bases and J by 7 bases; unmatched bases: 8. The CDR3 bases are TGTGCCAGCAGCTTAGATGGCCCGGGACTAGCGAACGGGGAGCTGTTTTTT. Translating it yields CASSLDGPGLANGELFF.

This CDR3 reads CATSFDRVYEQYF. The CDR3 DNA reads TGTGCCACCAGCTTTGACAGGGTTTACGAGCAGTACTTC. This chain connects TRBV15 to TRBJ2-7, with TRBD1 identical over 7 bases. Germline V gives CDR1 LNHNV, CDR2 YYDKDF (reference sequence). After removal of 5 bases from V and 4 bases from J, the junction contained 5 bases not matched to a gene. This CDR3 has 13 amino acids.

The chain combines TRBV28 with TRBJ1-3; 8 positions agree with TRBD1. V lost 7 bases to trimming and J lost 0 bases; unmatched junction nucleotides: 5. CDR3 size: 15 residues. Germline V gene lookup returns CDR1 MDHEN and CDR2 SYDVKM. The CDR3 DNA sequence: TGTGCCAGCAAAACGGACAGGGACTCTGGAAACACCATATATTTT. This encodes CASKTDRDSGNTIYF.

As DNA, the CDR3 is TGTGCCAGCAGCTCCCCGGGGAGCTCCTACGAGCAGTACTTC. Translated: CASSSPGSSYEQYF. The chain has TRBV9 and TRBJ2-7, with D possibly matching TRBD2 (5 bases). Per the germline V gene, CDR1 is SGDLS and CDR2 is YYNGEE. Trimming pared 4 bases from V and 0 bases from J, leaving 11 bases between. This CDR3 has 14 residues.

This clone was picked up a small number of times. This rearrangement joins TRBV11-2 to TRBJ1-2; the D gene is possibly TRBD1 (5 bases). CDR3 length equals 14 residues. CDR1 is SGHAT and CDR2 is FQNNGV in the germline V gene. Trimming left V 1 base short and J 4 bases short, with 10 bases between. The CDR3 DNA reads TGTGCCAGCAGCTTAGTGGGGCTGGGCTATGGCTACACCTTC. Encoded protein: CASSLVGLGYGYTF.

The V and J genes are TRBV3-1 (or the pseudogene TRBV3-2) and TRBJ2-5, with a tentative D call TRBD2 (5 bases). V dropped 1 base and J dropped 5 bases, with 20 bases sitting between them. The CDR3 has 17 residues. Germline CDR1 and CDR2: LGHDT and YNNKEL (reference sequence). The CDR3 loop reads CASSQARWVAGVETQYF. The CDR3 nucleotides are TGTGCCAGCAGCCAAGCCCGCTGGGTTGCGGGCGTGGAGACCCAGTACTTC.

V and J are TRBV6-5 and TRBJ1-2, with 9 bases matching TRBD1. From germline, CDR1 is MNHEY and CDR2 SVGAGI. The CDR3 contains 14 residues. Germline trimming cut 6 bases from V and 2 bases from J; bases unmatched to any gene: 4. DNA of the CDR3: TGTGCCAGCAGCCAAGGACAGGGGAACTATGGCTACACCTTC. Translation: CASSQGQGNYGYTF.

This clone showed up just a few times. The chain uses TRBV7-3 and TRBJ1-2; a possible D gene is TRBD1 (5 bases). This CDR3 contains 13 residues. Per germline, CDR1 SGHTA and CDR2 FQGTGA. Trimming pared 2 bases from V and 4 bases from J, leaving 8 bases between. CDR3 bases: TGTGCCAGCAGCTTAGGTGACAGCTATGGCTACACCTTC. The encoded protein is CASSLGDSYGYTF.

The chain uses TRBV24-1 and TRBJ1-1; 8 nucleotides match TRBD1. The V gene's germline CDR1 is KGHDR and CDR2 SFDVKD. V lost 3 bases, J lost 9 bases, and 5 bases stayed unmatched. The CDR3 has 13 amino acids. The CDR3 DNA reads as TGTGCCACCAGTGATCCGGGGACAGGAAAAGCTTTCTTT. Its protein is CATSDPGTGKAFF.

V and J are TRBV29-1 and TRBJ2-7; weak D call: TRBD1 (6 bases). Trimming removed 6 bases at V and 5 bases at J, with 14 bases between. The CDR3 is 12 residues long. The germline CDR1 and CDR2 sequences are SQVTM and ANQGSEA. CDR3 in amino acids: CSVGQGTHEQYF. The CDR3 nucleotides read TGCAGCGTGGGTCAGGGGACCCACGAGCAGTACTTC.

The chain couples TRBV14 to TRBJ2-6, with no clear D. Trimming left V 4 bases short and J 0 bases short, with 4 bases between. Germline V gives CDR1 SGHDN, CDR2 FVKESK. This CDR3 is 14 amino acids long. The CDR3 region is CASSPSSGANVLTF. DNA for the CDR3: TGTGCCAGCAGCCCTTCCTCTGGGGCCAACGTCCTGACTTTC.

The J gene is TRBJ1-3, the V gene TRBV5-6; D unresolved. The CDR3 is made up of 17 amino acids. The germline V gene has CDR1 SGHDT and CDR2 YYEEEE. The V end was cut by 3 bases, the J end by 1 base, with 17 bases between. The CDR3 sequence: CASSSPGPTGSGNTIYF. CDR3 bases: TGTGCCAGCAGCTCCCCGGGCCCAACGGGGTCTGGAAACACCATATATTTT.

The chain joins TRBV2 to TRBJ1-1, with D perhaps matching TRBD1 (5 bases). Deletions cut 5 bases from V and 7 bases from J, with 17 bases between. The CDR3 loop spans 14 amino acids. Germline CDR1 is SNHLY and CDR2 is FYNNEI. The CDR3 loop reads CASSLETLRGEAFF. The CDR3 region has the DNA TGTGCCAGCAGTTTAGAGACCCTTAGGGGTGAAGCTTTCTTT.

This clone has just one count. The rearrangement uses TRBV10-3 and TRBJ1-2; 7 positions agree with TRBD1. CDR3 length equals 12 residues. Germline V gene lookup returns CDR1 ENHRY and CDR2 SYGVKD. The V and J ends lost 10 bases and 8 bases, in that order; junction bases with no gene match: 10. The CDR3: CATQEGAGGYTF. The CDR3 DNA follows: TGTGCCACCCAGGAGGGGGCTGGGGGCTACACCTTC.

V usage is TRBV6-2 or TRBV6-3 and J usage is TRBJ2-7; TRBD2 aligns across 11 bases. This CDR3 is 15 amino acids long. The V and J ends lost 5 bases and 0 bases, in that order; junction bases with no gene match: 3. Per germline, CDR1 MNHEY and CDR2 SVGEGT. The CDR3: CASSLSGGVSYEQYF. CDR3 DNA: TGTGCCAGCAGTCTTAGCGGGGGGGTCTCCTACGAGCAGTACTTC.

The chain is built from TRBV24-1 and TRBJ2-2; D remains unclear. The CDR3 is made up of 14 amino acids. CDR1 and CDR2 from the germline V gene are KGHDR and SFDVKD. V lost 2 bases and J 6 bases, leaving 9 bases between the germline ends. The CDR3 region is CATSDSLGPGELFF. As DNA, the CDR3 is TGTGCCACCAGTGATTCCCTAGGCCCCGGGGAGCTGTTTTTT.

V usage is TRBV3-1 (or the pseudogene TRBV3-2) and J usage is TRBJ2-7, with 8 nucleotides matching TRBD2. This CDR3 comprises 15 residues. V lost 1 base, J lost 5 bases, and 7 bases stayed unmatched. Germline V gives CDR1 LGHDT, CDR2 YNNKEL (reference sequence). Here the CDR3 reads CASSQVGLAGHEQYF. In DNA, the CDR3 is TGTGCCAGCAGCCAAGTAGGGCTAGCGGGTCACGAGCAGTACTTC.

The table lists this clone with a few counts. This sequence joins TRBV19 and TRBJ2-3, with TRBD2 identical over 14 bases. Germline CDR1 is LNHDA and CDR2 is SQIVND (reference sequence). The CDR3 extends over 18 amino acids. The V and J ends lost 6 bases and 0 bases, in that order; junction bases with no gene match: 8. The chain's CDR3 is CASSLGTSGGLSTDTQYF. CDR3 DNA: TGTGCCAGTAGCCTCGGGACTAGCGGGGGCCTTAGCACAGATACGCAGTATTTT.

The chain joins TRBV29-1 to TRBJ1-1; the D is unclear. Germline V gene data show CDR1 as SQVTM and CDR2 as ANQGSEA. The germline V and J ends were trimmed by 4 bases and 8 bases, with 11 bases remaining between them. The CDR3 extends over 11 amino acids. Here the CDR3 DNA reads TGCAGCGTTGTAAGACACAAGGAAGCTTTCTTT. Protein product: CSVVRHKEAFF.

The chain carries TRBV30 and TRBJ2-1; D is unclear. Looked up from germline, CDR1 is GTSNPN and CDR2 is SVGIG (reference sequence). The V gene lost 2 bases and the J gene lost 3 bases, with 8 bases spanning the gap. The CDR3 has 13 amino acids. CDR3 loop: CAWSPTNYNEQFF. DNA for the CDR3: TGTGCCTGGAGTCCTACTAACTACAATGAGCAGTTCTTC.

The J gene is TRBJ2-5, the V gene TRBV18, with TRBD2 matching over 9 bases. Germline-derived CDR1 and CDR2 are KGHSH and LQKENI. Trimming cost V 3 bases and J 1 base; bases outside gene matches: 3. This CDR3 contains 15 residues. CDR3 nucleotide sequence: TGTGCCAGCTCACCGGGTAGCGGGAGCCAAGAGACCCAGTACTTC. Its protein product is CASSPGSGSQETQYF. Using reference TRBV18 and TRBJ2-5 for the parts outside the CDR3, the full variable domain is NAGVMQNPRHLVRRRGQEARLRCSPMKGHSHVYWYRQLPEEGLKFMVYLQKENIIDESGMPKERFSAEFPKEGPSILRIQQVVRGDSAAYFCASSPGSGSQETQYFGPGTRLLVL.

The V call is TRBV10-3, the J call TRBJ1-1; D might be TRBD1 (5 bases). The CDR3 totals 16 residues. V was shortened by 0 bases and J by 6 bases, with 17 bases between the two germline ends. Per germline, CDR1 ENHRY and CDR2 SYGVKD. Written as DNA, the CDR3 is TGTGCCATCAGTGAGTCAGCCGCCAGGGATATCGCTGAAGCTTTCTTT. It specifies CAISESAARDIAEAFF.

The chain joins TRBV9 to TRBJ2-7; TRBD2 matches at 8 bases. This CDR3 is 16 amino acids long. Germline CDR1 SGDLS, CDR2 YYNGEE. Trimming cost V 4 bases and J 6 bases; bases outside gene matches: 15. CDR3 in DNA: TGTGCCAGCAGCCCCATTTCGAGCGGGAGTGCTGGCGAGCAGTACTTC. Translated, it gives CASSPISSGSAGEQYF.

The chain combines TRBV2 with TRBJ2-5, with TRBD2 matching 8 bases. Germline lookup yields CDR1 SNHLY and CDR2 FYNNEI. This CDR3 is 15 amino acids long. J gave up 4 bases and V 4 bases, and 8 bases lay outside the gene matches. CDR3 coding DNA: TGTGCCAGCAGTGGGGAGCGGGGGATGGGAGAGACCCAGTACTTC. Encoded protein: CASSGERGMGETQYF.

V usage is TRBV19 and J usage is TRBJ2-3, with 9 bases lining up with TRBD2. Germline values: CDR1 LNHDA, CDR2 SQIVND (reference sequence). Germline trimming cut 5 bases from V and 1 base from J; bases unmatched to any gene: 7. The CDR3 is 16 residues long. The CDR3 DNA reads as TGTGCCAGTAGTCCCTTAGCGGGAGAGCGCACAGATACGCAGTATTTT. This encodes CASSPLAGERTDTQYF.

This chain connects TRBV6-4 to TRBJ2-3; D is possibly TRBD1 (6 bases). CDR1 and CDR2 from the germline V gene are MRHNA and SNTAGT. Trimming cost V 6 bases and J 4 bases, with 14 bases left between them. This CDR3 region has 14 residues. As DNA, the CDR3 is TGTGCCAGCAGCTACAACAGGGACCCAGATACGCAGTATTTT. Amino acid sequence: CASSYNRDPDTQYF.

The chain carries TRBV6-2 or TRBV6-3 and TRBJ1-6; D is uncertain. V gave up 0 bases and J gave up 9 bases, with 12 bases separating them. CDR1 MNHEY and CDR2 SVGEGT come from the germline V gene. This CDR3 contains 15 residues. CDR3 in amino acids: CASSYSRAPRSPLHF. CDR3 in DNA: TGTGCCAGCAGTTACTCGCGGGCCCCTCGTTCACCCCTCCACTTT.